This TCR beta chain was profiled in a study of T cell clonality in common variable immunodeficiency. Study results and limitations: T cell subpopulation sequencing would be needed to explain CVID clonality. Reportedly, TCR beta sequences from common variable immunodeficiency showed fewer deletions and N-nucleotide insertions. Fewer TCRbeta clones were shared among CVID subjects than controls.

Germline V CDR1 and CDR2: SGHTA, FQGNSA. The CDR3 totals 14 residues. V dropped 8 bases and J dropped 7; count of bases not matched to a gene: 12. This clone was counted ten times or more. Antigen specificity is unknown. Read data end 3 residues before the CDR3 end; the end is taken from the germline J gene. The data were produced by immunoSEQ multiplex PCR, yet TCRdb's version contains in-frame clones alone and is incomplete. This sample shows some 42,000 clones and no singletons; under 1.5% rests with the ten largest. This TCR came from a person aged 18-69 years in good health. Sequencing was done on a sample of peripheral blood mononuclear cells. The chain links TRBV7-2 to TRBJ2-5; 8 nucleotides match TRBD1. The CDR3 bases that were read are TGTGCCAGCGTTCCGGGACAGGCCCTTCGGACC. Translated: CASVPGQALRT. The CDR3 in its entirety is CASVPGQALRTQYF.